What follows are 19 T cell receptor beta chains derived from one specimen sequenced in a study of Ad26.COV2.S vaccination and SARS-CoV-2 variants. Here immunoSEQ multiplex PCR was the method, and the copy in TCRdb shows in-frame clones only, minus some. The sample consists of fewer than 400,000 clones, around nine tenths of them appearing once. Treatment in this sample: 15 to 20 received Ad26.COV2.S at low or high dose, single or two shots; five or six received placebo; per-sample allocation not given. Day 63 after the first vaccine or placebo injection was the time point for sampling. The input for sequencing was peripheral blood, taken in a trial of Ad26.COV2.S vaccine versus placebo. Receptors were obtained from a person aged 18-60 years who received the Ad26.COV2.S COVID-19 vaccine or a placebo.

The DNA for the CDR3 is TGTGCCAGCAGAGCAGGGGGCCTCCAGCCCCAGCATTTT. This codes for CASRAGGLQPQHF. The genes are TRBV12-3 or TRBV12-4 and TRBJ1-5; TRBD1 matches 8 bases. The J segment lost 7 bases and the V segment lost 6 bases, leaving 5 bases of the junction unmatched. The CDR3 extends over 13 amino acids.

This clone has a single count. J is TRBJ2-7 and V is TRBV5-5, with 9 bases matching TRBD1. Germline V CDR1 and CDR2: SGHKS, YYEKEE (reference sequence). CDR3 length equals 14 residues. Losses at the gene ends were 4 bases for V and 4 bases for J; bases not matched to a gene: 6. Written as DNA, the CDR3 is TGTGCCAGCAGCCGAACAGGGGGCGATTACGAGCAGTACTTC. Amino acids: CASSRTGGDYEQYF.

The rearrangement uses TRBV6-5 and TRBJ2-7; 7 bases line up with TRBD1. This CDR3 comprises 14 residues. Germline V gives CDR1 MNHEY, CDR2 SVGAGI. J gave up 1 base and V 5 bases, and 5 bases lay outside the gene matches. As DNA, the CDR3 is TGTGCCAGCAGTAAGGGACAGCTTTCCTACGAGCAGTACTTC. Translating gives CASSKGQLSYEQYF.

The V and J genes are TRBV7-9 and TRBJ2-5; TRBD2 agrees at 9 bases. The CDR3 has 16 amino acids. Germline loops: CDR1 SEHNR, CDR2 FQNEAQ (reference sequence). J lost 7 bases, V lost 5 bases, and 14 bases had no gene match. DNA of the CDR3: TGTGCCAGCAGCGCAGCGGCGGGACTTAGCGGGGGGACCCAGTACTTC. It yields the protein CASSAAAGLSGGTQYF.

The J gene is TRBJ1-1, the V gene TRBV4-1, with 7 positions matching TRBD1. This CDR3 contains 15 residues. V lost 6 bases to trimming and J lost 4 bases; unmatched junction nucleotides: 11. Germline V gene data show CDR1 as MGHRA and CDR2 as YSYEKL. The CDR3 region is CASSHAPGQSTEAFF. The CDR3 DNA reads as TGCGCCAGCAGTCACGCACCGGGACAGAGCACTGAAGCTTTCTTT.

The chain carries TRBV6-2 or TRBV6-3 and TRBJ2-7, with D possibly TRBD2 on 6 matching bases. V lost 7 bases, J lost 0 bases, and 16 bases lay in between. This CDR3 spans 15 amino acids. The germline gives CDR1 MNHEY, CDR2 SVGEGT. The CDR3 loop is CASTPGDSFSYEQYF. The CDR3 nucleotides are TGTGCCAGCACCCCCGGGGACTCATTCTCCTACGAGCAGTACTTC.

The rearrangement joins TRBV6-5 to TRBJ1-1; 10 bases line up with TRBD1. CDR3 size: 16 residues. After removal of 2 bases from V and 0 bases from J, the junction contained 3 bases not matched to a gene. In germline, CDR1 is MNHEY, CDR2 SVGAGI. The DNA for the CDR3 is TGTGCCAGCAGTTACCGGACAGGGGGGGTGAACACTGAAGCTTTCTTT. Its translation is CASSYRTGGVNTEAFF.

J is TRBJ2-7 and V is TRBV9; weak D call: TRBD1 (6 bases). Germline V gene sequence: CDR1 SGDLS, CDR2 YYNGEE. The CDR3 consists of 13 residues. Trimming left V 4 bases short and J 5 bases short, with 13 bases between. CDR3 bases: TGTGCCAGCAGCAAGTGGACAGCCGACGAGCAGTACTTC. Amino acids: CASSKWTADEQYF.

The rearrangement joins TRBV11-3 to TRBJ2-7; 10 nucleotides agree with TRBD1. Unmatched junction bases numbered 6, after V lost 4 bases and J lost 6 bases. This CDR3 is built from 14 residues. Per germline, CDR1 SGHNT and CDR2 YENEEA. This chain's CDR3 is CASSSGTGVGEQYF. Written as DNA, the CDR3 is TGTGCCAGCAGCTCCGGGACAGGGGTGGGCGAGCAGTACTTC. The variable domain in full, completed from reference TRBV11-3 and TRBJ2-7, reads EAGVVQSPRYKIIEKKQPVAFWCNPISGHNTLYWYLQNLGQGPELLIRYENEEAVDDSQLPKDRFSAERLKGVDSTLKIQPAELGDSAVYLCASSSGTGVGEQYFGPGTRLTVT.

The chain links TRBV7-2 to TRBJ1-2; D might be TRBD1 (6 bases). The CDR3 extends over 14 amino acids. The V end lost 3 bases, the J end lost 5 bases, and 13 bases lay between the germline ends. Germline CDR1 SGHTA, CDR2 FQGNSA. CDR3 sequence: CASSLQGTKYGYTF. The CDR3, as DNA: TGTGCCAGCAGCTTGCAGGGGACGAAGTATGGCTACACCTTC. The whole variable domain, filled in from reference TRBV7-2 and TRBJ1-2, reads GAGVSQSPSNKVTEKGKDVELRCDPISGHTALYWYRQSLGQGLEFLIYFQGNSAPDKSGLPSDRFSAERTGGSVSTLTIQRTQQEDSAVYLCASSLQGTKYGYTFGSGTRLTVV.

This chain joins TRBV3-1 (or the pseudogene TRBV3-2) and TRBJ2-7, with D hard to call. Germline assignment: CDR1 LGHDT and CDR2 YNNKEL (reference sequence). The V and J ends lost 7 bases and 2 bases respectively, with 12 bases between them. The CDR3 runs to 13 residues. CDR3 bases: TGTGCCAGCAAAGATGTCGATACCTACGAGCAGTACTTC. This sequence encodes CASKDVDTYEQYF.

The CDR3 DNA reads as TGTGCCAGCAGCGACTACCGGTTAGACAGACAACAGCCCCAGCATTTT. As protein: CASSDYRLDRQQPQHF. The V call is TRBV5-6, the J call TRBJ1-5, with a tentative D call TRBD1 (5 bases). Deletions cut 4 bases from V and 7 bases from J, with 21 bases between. CDR1 and CDR2 from the germline V gene are SGHDT and YYEEEE. CDR3 length equals 16 residues.

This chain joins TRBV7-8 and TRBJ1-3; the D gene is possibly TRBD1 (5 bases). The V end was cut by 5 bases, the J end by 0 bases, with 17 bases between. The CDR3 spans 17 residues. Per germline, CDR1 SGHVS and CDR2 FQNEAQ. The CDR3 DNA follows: TGTGCCAGCAGCCTACCACAGACAGACCTCTCTGGAAACACCATATATTTT. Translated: CASSLPQTDLSGNTIYF.

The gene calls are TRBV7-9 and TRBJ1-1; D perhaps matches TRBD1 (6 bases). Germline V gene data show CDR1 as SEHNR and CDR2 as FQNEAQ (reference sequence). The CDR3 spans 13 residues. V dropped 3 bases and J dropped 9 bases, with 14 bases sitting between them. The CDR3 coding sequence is TGTGCCAGCAGCTTGGGACAAGATTTTCAAGCTTTCTTT. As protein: CASSLGQDFQAFF.

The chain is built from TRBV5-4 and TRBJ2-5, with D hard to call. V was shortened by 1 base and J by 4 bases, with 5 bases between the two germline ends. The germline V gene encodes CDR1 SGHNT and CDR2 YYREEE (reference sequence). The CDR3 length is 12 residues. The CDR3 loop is CASSLRGETQYF. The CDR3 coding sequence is TGTGCCAGCAGCTTGCGCGGAGAGACCCAGTACTTC.

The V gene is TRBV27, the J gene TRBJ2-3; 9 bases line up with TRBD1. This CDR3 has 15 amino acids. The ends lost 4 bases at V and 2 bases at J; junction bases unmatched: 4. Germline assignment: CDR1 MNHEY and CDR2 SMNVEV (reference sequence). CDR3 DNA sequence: TGTGCCAGCAGTTCCGGGACAGGGCCCACAGATACGCAGTATTTT. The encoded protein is CASSSGTGPTDTQYF.

The CDR3 is CASSQEKGRFSPLHF. CDR3 coding DNA: TGTGCCAGCAGCCAAGAGAAGGGCAGGTTTTCACCCCTCCACTTT. J is TRBJ1-6 and V is TRBV4-2; D is uncertain. The CDR3 has 15 amino acids. The ends were cut back, 0 bases at V and 9 bases at J, with 12 bases in the middle. Germline V lookup: CDR1 LGHNA, CDR2 YNFKEQ.

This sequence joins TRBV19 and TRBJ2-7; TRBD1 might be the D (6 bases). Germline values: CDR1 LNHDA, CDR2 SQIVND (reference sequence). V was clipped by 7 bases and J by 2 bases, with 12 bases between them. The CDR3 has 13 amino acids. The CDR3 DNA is TGTGCCAGTATGGGGGACACTACCTACGAGCAGTACTTC. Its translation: CASMGDTTYEQYF.

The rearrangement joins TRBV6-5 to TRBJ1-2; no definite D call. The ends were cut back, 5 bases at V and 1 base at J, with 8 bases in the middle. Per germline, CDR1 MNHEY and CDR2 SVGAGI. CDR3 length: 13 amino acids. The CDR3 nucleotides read TGTGCCAGCAGTCGAACGGTTAACTATGGCTACACCTTC. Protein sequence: CASSRTVNYGYTF.